This TCR beta chain was recovered during a study of T cell changes during pregnancy in multiple sclerosis. As regards this clone: The same CDR3 can be traced to other DNA sequences in this sample.

Assay: immunoSEQ multiplex PCR; the TCRdb copy retains only in-frame clones and omits some. The sample carries tens of thousands of clones, about nine tenths recorded once. This TCR was recovered from a female donor with multiple sclerosis, enrolled in a pregnancy study. This material consisted of CD4+ T cells from peripheral blood mononuclear cells, taken in the second trimester of pregnancy.

CDR3 sequence reads: CASSLLAGEETQYF. For the CDR3, the DNA is TGTGCCAGCAGCTTATTAGCGGGAGAAGAGACCCAGTACTTC. V and J are TRBV7-9 and TRBJ2-5, with 9 nucleotides matching TRBD2. This CDR3 is 14 amino acids long. Germline loops: CDR1 SEHNR, CDR2 FQNEAQ (reference sequence). The junction had 1 base not matched to a gene; V was cut back by 2 bases and J by 3 bases.